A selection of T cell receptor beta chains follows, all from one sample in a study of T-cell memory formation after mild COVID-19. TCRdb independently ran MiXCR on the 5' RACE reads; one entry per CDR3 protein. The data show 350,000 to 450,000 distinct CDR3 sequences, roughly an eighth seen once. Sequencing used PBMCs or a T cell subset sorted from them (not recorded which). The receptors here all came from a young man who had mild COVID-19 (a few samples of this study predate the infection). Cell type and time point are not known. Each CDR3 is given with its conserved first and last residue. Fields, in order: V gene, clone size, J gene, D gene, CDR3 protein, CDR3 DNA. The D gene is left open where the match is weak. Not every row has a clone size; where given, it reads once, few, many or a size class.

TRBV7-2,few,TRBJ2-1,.,CASIPEIYNEQFF,TGTGCCAGCATCCCTGAGATCTACAATGAGCAGTTCTTC
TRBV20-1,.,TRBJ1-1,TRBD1,CSDGRTGKTEAFF,TGCAGTGACGGGCGGACAGGGAAGACTGAAGCTTTCTTT
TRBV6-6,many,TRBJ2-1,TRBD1,CASSYGTVAGYNEQFF,TGTGCCAGCAGTTACGGGACAGTTGCTGGGTACAATGAGCAGTTCTTC
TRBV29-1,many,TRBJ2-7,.,CSVEDSEYEQYF,TGCAGCGTTGAAGACTCGGAGTACGAGCAGTACTTC
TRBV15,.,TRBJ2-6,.,CATSRRAGANVLTF,TGTGCCACCAGCAGGCGGGCTGGGGCCAACGTCCTGACTTTC
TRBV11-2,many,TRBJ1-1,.,CASSLEWRLKNTEAFF,TGTGCCAGCAGCTTAGAATGGCGCCTAAAGAACACTGAAGCTTTCTTT
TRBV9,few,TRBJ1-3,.,CASSVEPKGAGNTIYF,TGTGCCAGCAGCGTAGAACCTAAGGGGGCTGGAAACACCATATATTTT
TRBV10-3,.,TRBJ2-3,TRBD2,CAISEASGELTDTQYF,TGTGCCATCAGTGAAGCTAGCGGGGAACTCACAGATACGCAGTATTTT
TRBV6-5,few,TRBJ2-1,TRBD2,CASTRAPGLAVDEQFF,TGTGCCAGCACGAGAGCGCCGGGACTAGCAGTAGATGAGCAGTTCTTC
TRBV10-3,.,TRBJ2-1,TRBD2,CAISEASGRAANEQFF,TGTGCCATCAGTGAGGCGAGCGGGAGGGCCGCCAATGAGCAGTTCTTC
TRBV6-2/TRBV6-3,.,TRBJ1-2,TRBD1,CASSYRGQGTVGYTF,TGTGCCAGCAGTTACCGGGGACAGGGCACAGTTGGCTACACCTTC
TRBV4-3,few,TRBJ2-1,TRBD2,CASSQGLGGGVGDEQFF,TGCGCCAGCAGCCAAGGTTTAGGCGGGGGGGTGGGTGATGAGCAGTTCTTC
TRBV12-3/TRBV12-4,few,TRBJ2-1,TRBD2,CASSSQRGGPYNEQFF,TGTGCCAGCAGCTCACAGCGGGGGGGCCCCTACAATGAGCAGTTCTTC
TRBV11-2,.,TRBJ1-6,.,CASSQHPGSPLHF,TGTGCCAGCAGCCAACACCCGGGTTCACCCCTCCACTTT
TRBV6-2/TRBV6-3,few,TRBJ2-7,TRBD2,CASSPHGGGTDEQYF,TGTGCCAGCAGCCCCCATGGGGGGGGAACGGACGAGCAGTACTTC
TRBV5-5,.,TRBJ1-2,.,CASSLDGSGTGYGYTF,TGTGCCAGCAGCTTGGACGGGTCAGGGACGGGCTATGGCTACACCTTC
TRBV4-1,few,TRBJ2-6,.,CASSQDMTVPSTGANVLTF,TGCGCCAGCAGCCAAGATATGACAGTTCCCTCTACGGGGGCCAACGTCCTGACTTTC
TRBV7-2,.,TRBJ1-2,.,CASSLLDSNYGYTF,TGTGCCAGCAGCTTATTGGACAGCAACTATGGCTACACCTTC
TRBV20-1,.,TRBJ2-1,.,CSARDFGPKSYNEQFF,TGCAGTGCTAGAGATTTCGGTCCGAAATCCTACAATGAGCAGTTCTTC
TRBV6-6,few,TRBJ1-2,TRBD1,CASSFLGGTGLANYGYTF,TGTGCCAGCAGTTTCTTAGGGGGGACAGGCCTAGCTAACTATGGCTACACCTTC
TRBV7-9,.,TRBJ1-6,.,CASSESEELHF,TGTGCCAGCAGCGAATCCGAAGAACTCCACTTT
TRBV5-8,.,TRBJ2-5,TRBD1,CASTPLAGQGLETQYF,TGTGCCAGCACCCCCCTGGCGGGACAGGGGCTGGAGACCCAGTACTTC
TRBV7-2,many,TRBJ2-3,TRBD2,CASSSRASGGRLTDTQYF,TGTGCCAGCAGCTCTCGGGCTAGCGGGGGCCGCCTCACAGATACGCAGTATTTT
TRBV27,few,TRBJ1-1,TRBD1,CASGTRDSNTEAFF,TGTGCCAGCGGAACCCGGGACAGCAACACTGAAGCTTTCTTT
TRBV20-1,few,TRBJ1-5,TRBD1,CSAGRDRGNQPQHF,TGCAGTGCTGGCCGGGACAGGGGGAATCAGCCCCAGCATTTT
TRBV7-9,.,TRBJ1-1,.,CASSQMRIAEAFF,TGTGCCAGCAGCCAAATGAGGATAGCTGAAGCTTTCTTT